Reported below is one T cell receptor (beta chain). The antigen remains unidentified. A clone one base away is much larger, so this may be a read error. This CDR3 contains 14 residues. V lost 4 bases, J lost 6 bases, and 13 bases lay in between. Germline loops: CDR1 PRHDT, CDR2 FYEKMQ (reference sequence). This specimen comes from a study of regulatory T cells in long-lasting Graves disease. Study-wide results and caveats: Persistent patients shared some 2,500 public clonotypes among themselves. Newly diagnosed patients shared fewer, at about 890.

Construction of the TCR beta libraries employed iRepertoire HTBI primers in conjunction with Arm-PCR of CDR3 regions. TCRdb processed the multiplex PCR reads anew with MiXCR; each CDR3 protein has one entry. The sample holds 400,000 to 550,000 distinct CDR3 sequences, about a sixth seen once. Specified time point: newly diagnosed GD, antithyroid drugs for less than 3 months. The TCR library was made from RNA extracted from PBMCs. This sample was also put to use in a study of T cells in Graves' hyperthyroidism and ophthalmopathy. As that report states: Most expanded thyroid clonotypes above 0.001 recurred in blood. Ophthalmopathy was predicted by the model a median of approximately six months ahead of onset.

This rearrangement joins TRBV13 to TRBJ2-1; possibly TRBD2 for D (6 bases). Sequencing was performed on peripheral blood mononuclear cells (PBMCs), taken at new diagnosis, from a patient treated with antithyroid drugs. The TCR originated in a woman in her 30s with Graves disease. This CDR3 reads CASSSSASPNEQFF. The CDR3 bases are TGTGCCAGCAGCTCTAGCGCGAGTCCCAATGAGCAGTTCTTC.